This T cell receptor (beta chain) originates from a study of T cells after yellow fever vaccination. Study details: Fractions with few cells were prepared using SMART-Seq v4 Ultra Low Input.

V gave up 1 base and J gave up 4 bases; unmatched junction bases: 3. The CDR3 is 17 residues long. Of note for this clonotype: The antigen is undetermined.

Whole-study results and caveats: A large majority of primary-vaccination clones showed up again after the booster (about 96% CD4, roughly 91% CD8). Contamination by abundant bulk-population clonotypes could be present in FACS-sorted repertoires.

They built TCR cDNA with 5'RACE template switching, a step that put in a universal primer site and UMIs. One entry per CDR3 protein results from TCRdb running MiXCR on the 5' RACE reads. The top ten hold 3.2% of the sample, which has about 210,000 distinct CDR3 sequences, 2.5% to 3.5% seen once. Sequencing was performed on CD4+ T cells sorted from PBMCs, taken 10 days after the yellow fever booster vaccination. This clonotype was obtained from a man younger than 30 who received the YFV17D yellow fever vaccine. The rearrangement uses TRBV12-3 or TRBV12-4 and TRBJ2-1; 14 nucleotides line up with TRBD2. Here the CDR3 DNA reads TGTGCCAGCAGTTTAGGACTAGCGGGGGGGATATACAATGAGCAGTTCTTC. As protein: CASSLGLAGGIYNEQFF.